This T cell receptor (beta chain) originates from a study of T cell repertoires in cytomegalovirus infection. MiXCR, applied by TCRdb to the reads, yields one record per CDR3 protein. The data contain 65,000 to 90,000 distinct CDR3 sequences, roughly 3.6% of them singletons. The study, taken as a whole, reports: Public TCR beta family frequency separated CMV-and-HLA carriers, including in an independent cohort. In two of eight donors, the top clonotype was HLA-C-restricted CMV-specific.

This CDR3 comprises 14 residues. The V end lost 6 bases, the J end lost 2 bases, and 11 bases lay between the germline ends. This clonotype was detected many times. Antigen unknown. This sequence was found in a human donor in good health (CMV status not recorded). Some clones in this sample may be carry-over from other donors' samples. This chain uses TRBV12-3 or TRBV12-4 with TRBJ1-5; D is unclear. Sequenced: PBMCs. CDR3 protein: CASSRALGNQPQHF. Written as DNA, the CDR3 is TGTGCCAGCAGCCGGGCGTTAGGCAATCAGCCCCAGCATTTT.